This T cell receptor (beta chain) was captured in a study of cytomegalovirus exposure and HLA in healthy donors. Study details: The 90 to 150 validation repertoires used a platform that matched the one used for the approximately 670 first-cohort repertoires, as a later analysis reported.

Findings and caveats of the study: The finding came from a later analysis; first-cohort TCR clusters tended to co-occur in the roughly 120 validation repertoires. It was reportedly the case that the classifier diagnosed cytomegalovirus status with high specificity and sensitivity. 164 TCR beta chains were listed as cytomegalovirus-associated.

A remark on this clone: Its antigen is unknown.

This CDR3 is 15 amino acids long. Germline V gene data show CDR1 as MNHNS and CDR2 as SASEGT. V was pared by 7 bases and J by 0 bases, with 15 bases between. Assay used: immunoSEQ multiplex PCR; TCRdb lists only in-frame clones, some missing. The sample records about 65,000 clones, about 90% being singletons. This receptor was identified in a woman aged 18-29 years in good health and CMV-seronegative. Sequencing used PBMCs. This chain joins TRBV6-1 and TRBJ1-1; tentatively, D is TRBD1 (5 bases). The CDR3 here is CASIPRRGLNTEAFF. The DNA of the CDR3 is TGTGCCAGCATTCCTAGAAGGGGCCTGAACACTGAAGCTTTCTTT.